This T cell receptor beta chain was found in a study of shared clonotypes between healthy human individuals. On the study more broadly: Aged 18 to 49, the donors were a couple of women and a few men.

Germline lookup yields CDR1 MDHEN and CDR2 SYDVKM. Trimming took off 4 bases at V and 6 bases at J, with 18 bases between the two ends. The CDR3 contains 15 residues. Per the original methods: Junction-only immunoSEQ data arrived without quality scores, meaning filtering differed. The assay was immunoSEQ multiplex PCR, and TCRdb's table has in-frame clones only and misses some. V and J calls and clone size are given by that table; D and trimming were obtained from the DNA. Here the sample spans roughly 300,000 clones, about nine tenths being singletons. CD45RO+ cells plus CCR7-negative CD45RA+ TemRA cells formed CD8 memory.

The receptor's source is a young man in good health. Sequenced material: memory CD8+ T cells sorted from blood. Subset indicated: CD45RO+ cells pooled with CCR7-negative TemRA cells. V usage is TRBV28 and J usage is TRBJ1-1, with D unclear. In DNA form, the CDR3 reads TGTGCCAGCAGTTACCATTCCAGGATGGACGCTGAAGCTTTCTTT. It specifies CASSYHSRMDAEAFF.